This T cell receptor beta chain came from a study of siplizumab effects on memory and regulatory T cells. The study, taken as a whole, reports: Naive or memory phenotype assignment was not possible for roughly 80-95% of proliferating CD4+ or CD8+ clones. Treg origin accounted for an average of about 74% of mappable alloreactive CD4+ clones with siplizumab and roughly 26% in controls. Sequences below about 10^-5 frequency were poorly captured, and few alloreactive clones mapped to unstimulated subsets. Memory cells seemed less diverse than naive T cells, which also seemed major contributors to the alloresponse.

CDR1 and CDR2 from the germline V gene are MNHEY and SMNVEV (reference sequence). The CDR3 runs 12 residues. Trimming cost V 8 bases and J 8 bases, with 15 bases left between them. Worth noting for this clone: The antigen remains undetermined.

Sequencing used immunoSEQ multiplex PCR; TCRdb keeps in-frame clones, though not all of them. The sample lists 85,000 or so clones, more than 85% occurring once. The sequence came from a human donor in good health. V usage is TRBV27 and J usage is TRBJ1-1; TRBD1 might be the D (5 bases). The sequencing input was CD8+ T cells sorted from blood. The DNA for the CDR3 is TGTGCCAGCCAAACCGGGACGGCCGAAGCTTTCTTT. It codes for CASQTGTAEAFF.